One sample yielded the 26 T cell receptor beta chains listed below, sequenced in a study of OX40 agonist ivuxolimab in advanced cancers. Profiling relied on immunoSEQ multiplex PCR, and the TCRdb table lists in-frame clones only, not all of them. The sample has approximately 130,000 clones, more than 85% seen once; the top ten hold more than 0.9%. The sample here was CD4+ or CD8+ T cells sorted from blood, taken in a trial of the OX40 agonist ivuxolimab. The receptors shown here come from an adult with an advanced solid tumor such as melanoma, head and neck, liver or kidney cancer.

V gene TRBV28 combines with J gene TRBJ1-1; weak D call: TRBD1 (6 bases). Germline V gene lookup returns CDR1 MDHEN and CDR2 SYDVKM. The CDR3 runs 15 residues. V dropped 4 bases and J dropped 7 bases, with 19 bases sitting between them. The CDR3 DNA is TGTGCCAGCAGTTCCCGGGGGGCCCCCCGAGGTGAAGCTTTCTTT. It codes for CASSSRGAPRGEAFF. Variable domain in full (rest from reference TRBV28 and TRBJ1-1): DVKVTQSSRYLVKRTGEKVFLECVQDMDHENMFWYRQDPGLGLRLIYFSYDVKMKEKGDIPEGYSVSREKKERFSLILESASTNQTSMYLCASSSRGAPRGEAFFGQGTRLTVV.

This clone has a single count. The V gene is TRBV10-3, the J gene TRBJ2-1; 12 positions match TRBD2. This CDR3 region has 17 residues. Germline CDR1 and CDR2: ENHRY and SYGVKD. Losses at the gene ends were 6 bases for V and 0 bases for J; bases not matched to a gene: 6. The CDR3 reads CAIRGTSGLSSYNEQFF. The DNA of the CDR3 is TGTGCCATCAGAGGGACTAGCGGGTTGAGCTCCTACAATGAGCAGTTCTTC.

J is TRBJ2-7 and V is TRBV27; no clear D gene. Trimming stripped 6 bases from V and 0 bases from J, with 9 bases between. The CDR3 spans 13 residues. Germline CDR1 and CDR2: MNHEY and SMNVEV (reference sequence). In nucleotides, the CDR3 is TGTGCCAGCAGGGAACATAACTCCTACGAGCAGTACTTC. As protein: CASREHNSYEQYF.

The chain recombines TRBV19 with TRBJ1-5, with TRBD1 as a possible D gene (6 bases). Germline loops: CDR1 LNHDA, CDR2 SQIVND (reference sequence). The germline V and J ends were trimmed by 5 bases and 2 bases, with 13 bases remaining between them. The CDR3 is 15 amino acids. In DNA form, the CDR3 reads TGTGCCAGTAGTTTCCGGGACATAGGCAATCAGCCCCAGCATTTT. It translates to CASSFRDIGNQPQHF.

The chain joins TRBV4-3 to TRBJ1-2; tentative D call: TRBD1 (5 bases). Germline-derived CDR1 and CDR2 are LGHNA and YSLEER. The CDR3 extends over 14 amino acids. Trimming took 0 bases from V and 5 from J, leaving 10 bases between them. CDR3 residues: CASSQDGQRYGYTF. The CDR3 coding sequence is TGCGCCAGCAGCCAAGACGGACAAAGATATGGCTACACCTTC.

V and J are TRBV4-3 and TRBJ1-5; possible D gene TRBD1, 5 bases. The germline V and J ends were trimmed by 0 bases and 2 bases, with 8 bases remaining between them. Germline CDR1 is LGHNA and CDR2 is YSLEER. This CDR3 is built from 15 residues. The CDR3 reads CASSQDGGGNQPQHF. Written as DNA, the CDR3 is TGCGCCAGCAGCCAAGACGGGGGGGGCAATCAGCCCCAGCATTTT.

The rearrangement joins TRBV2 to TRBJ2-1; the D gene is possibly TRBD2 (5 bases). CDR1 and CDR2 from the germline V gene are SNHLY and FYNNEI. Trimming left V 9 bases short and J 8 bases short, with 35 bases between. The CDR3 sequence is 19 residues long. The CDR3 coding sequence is TGTGCCAGTACTCCCTCTTTAGGATCGGCAGAATGGGAGAGGGATGAGCAGTTCTTC. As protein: CASTPSLGSAEWERDEQFF.

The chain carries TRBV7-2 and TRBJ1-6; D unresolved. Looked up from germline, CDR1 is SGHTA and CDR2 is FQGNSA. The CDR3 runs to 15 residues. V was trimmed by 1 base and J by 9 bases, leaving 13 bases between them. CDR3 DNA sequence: TGTGCCAGCAGCTTAGATCGGGTGGAGACTTCACCCCTCCACTTT. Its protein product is CASSLDRVETSPLHF.

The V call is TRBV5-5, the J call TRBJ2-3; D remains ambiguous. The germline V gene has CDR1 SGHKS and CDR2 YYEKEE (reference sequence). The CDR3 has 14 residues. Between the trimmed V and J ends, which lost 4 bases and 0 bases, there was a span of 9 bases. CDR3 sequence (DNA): TGTGCCAGCAGCAGCCCAGGCAGCACAGATACGCAGTATTTT. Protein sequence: CASSSPGSTDTQYF.

The CDR3 sequence is CASRDGETQYF. The CDR3 DNA follows: TGTGCCAGCAGGGACGGGGAGACCCAGTACTTC. The chain has TRBV6-5 and TRBJ2-5; D remains unclear. V was pared by 6 bases and J by 5 bases, with 7 bases between. Per germline, CDR1 MNHEY and CDR2 SVGAGI. The CDR3 consists of 11 residues.

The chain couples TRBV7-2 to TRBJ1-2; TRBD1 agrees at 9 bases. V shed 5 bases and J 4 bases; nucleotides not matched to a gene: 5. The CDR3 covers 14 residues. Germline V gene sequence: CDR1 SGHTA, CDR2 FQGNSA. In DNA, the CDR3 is TGTGCCAGCAGCAGACCGGGACAGGGCTATGGCTACACCTTC. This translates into CASSRPGQGYGYTF.

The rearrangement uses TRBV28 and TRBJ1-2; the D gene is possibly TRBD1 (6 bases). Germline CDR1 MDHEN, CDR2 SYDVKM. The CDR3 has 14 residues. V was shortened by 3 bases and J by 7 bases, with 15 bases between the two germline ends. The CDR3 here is CASSLTGLNGGYTF. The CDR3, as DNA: TGTGCCAGCAGTTTGACAGGCCTGAATGGTGGCTACACCTTC.

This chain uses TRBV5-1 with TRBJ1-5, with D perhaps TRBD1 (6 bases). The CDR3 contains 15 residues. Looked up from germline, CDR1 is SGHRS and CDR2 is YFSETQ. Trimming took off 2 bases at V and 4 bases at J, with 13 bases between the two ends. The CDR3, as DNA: TGCGCCAGCAGCTTCGGGGGCGAAGGGAATCAGCCCCAGCATTTT. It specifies CASSFGGEGNQPQHF.

CDR3 in DNA: TGTGCCAGCAGTGGCGACAGGGGCCGGACCGGGGAGCTGTTTTTT. This translates into CASSGDRGRTGELFF. The chain carries TRBV6-5 and TRBJ2-2; TRBD1 matches 8 bases. The junction had 7 bases not matched to a gene; V was cut back by 5 bases and J by 5 bases. The germline gives CDR1 MNHEY, CDR2 SVGAGI. There are 15 residues in the CDR3.

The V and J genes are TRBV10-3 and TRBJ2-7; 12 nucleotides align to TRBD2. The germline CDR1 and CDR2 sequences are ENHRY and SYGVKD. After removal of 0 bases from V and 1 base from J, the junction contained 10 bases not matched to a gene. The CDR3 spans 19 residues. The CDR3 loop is CAISESKGLAGGRSYEQYF. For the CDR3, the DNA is TGTGCCATCAGTGAGTCGAAGGGGCTAGCGGGGGGGCGGTCCTACGAGCAGTACTTC.

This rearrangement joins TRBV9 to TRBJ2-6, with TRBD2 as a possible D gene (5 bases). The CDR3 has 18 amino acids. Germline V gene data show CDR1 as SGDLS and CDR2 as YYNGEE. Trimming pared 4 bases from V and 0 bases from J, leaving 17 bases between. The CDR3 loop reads CASSSGGTYSSGANVLTF. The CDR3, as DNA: TGTGCCAGCAGCTCCGGAGGAACATATTCCTCTGGGGCCAACGTCCTGACTTTC.

The CDR3 here is CASSEARVQPQHF. In DNA, the CDR3 is TGTGCCAGCAGTGAAGCAAGGGTTCAGCCCCAGCATTTT. V is TRBV6-1 and J is TRBJ1-5, with unresolved D. With 0 bases removed from V and 6 bases from J, the gap between germline ends came to 6 bases. The CDR3 length is 13 residues. Germline CDR1 and CDR2: MNHNS and SASEGT.

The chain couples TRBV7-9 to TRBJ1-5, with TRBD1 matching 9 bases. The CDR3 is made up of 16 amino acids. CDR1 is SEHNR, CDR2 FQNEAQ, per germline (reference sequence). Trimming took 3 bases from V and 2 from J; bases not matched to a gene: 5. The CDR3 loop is CASSLGTGSRNQPQHF. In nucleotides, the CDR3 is TGTGCCAGCAGCTTGGGGACAGGGTCTCGCAATCAGCCCCAGCATTTT.

The chain's CDR3 is CASRSRDTNYGYTF. The DNA of the CDR3 is TGTGCCAGCAGATCACGGGACACCAACTATGGCTACACCTTC. The chain joins TRBV5-4 to TRBJ1-2; D possibly corresponds to TRBD1 (6 bases). CDR1 SGHNT and CDR2 YYREEE come from the germline V gene (reference sequence). The CDR3 is 14 residues long. The germline V and J ends were trimmed by 5 bases and 2 bases, with 13 bases remaining between them.

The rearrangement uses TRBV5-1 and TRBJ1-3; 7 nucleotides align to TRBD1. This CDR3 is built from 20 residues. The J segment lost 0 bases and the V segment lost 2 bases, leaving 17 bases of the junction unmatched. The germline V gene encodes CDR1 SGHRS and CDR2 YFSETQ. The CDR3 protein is CASSLDRVRESRPSGNTIYF. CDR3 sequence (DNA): TGCGCCAGCAGCTTAGACAGGGTTCGAGAAAGCCGACCCTCTGGAAACACCATATATTTT.

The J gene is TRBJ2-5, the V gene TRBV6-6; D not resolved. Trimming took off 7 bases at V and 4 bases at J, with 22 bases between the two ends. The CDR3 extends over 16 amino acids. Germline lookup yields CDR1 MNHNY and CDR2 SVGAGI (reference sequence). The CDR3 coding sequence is TGTGCCAGCAACCCCCGGAGAGGCAGCCTGGGAGAGACCCAGTACTTC. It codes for CASNPRRGSLGETQYF.

The CDR3 bases are TGTGCCAGCAGCTTAGGGGCAGGCCACAATCAGCCCCAGCATTTT. It specifies CASSLGAGHNQPQHF. V and J are TRBV7-2 and TRBJ1-5; D not certain. This CDR3 has 15 residues. Deletions cut 1 base from V and 3 bases from J, with 10 bases between. Germline-derived CDR1 and CDR2 are SGHTA and FQGNSA.

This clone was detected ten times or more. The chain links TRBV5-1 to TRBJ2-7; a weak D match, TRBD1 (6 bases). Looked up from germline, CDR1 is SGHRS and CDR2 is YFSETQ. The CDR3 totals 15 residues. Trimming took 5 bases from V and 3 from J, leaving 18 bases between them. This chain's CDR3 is CASRSGTLRNYEQYF. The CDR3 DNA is TGCGCCAGCAGATCCGGGACACTCAGAAACTACGAGCAGTACTTC.

The CDR3 reads CASSRSPRDIYTGELFF. CDR3 DNA: TGCGCCAGCAGCCGATCCCCGCGGGACATCTACACCGGGGAGCTGTTTTTT. This chain connects TRBV4-3 to TRBJ2-2; D could derive from TRBD1 or TRBD2 (6 bases each). CDR1 LGHNA and CDR2 YSLEER come from the germline V gene. CDR3 length: 17 amino acids. The ends were cut back, 4 bases at V and 3 bases at J, with 18 bases in the middle.

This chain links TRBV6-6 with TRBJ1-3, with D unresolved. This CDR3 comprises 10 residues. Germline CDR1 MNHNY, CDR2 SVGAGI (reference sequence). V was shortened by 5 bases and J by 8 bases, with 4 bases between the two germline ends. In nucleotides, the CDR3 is TGTGCCAGCAGTGAGGACACCATATATTTT. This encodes CASSEDTIYF.

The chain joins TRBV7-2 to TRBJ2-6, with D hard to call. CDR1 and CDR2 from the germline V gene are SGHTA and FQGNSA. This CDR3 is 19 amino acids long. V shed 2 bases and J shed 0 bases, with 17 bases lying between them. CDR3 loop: CASSLSDRSFRSGANVLTF. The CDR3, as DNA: TGTGCCAGCAGCTTATCCGATCGGTCCTTCCGCTCTGGGGCCAACGTCCTGACTTTC.